This T cell receptor beta chain is drawn from a study of Graves' ophthalmopathy and Graves' hyperthyroidism. This clonotype was found a few times. The length of the CDR3 is 15 residues. V dropped 3 bases and J dropped 7 bases, with 18 bases sitting between them. Per germline, CDR1 SGHTA and CDR2 FQGTGA. Researchers took RNA transcripts and amplified TCR beta CDR3 regions from them. Following a first-round RT-PCR that used HTBI primers, a second-round multiplex PCR was carried out. TCRdb independently ran MiXCR on the multiplex PCR reads; one entry per CDR3 protein. In the table there are hundreds of thousands of distinct CDR3 sequences, about 46% of which are singletons.

The receptor comes from an adult man with Graves' ophthalmopathy. The genes are TRBV7-3 and TRBJ2-5, with no clear D. Input material: peripheral blood. This chain's CDR3 is CASSLAIGPQVTQYF. CDR3 DNA: TGTGCCAGCAGCTTGGCCATAGGACCTCAGGTGACCCAGTACTTC.